A single sample is the source of the 10 T cell receptor beta chains below, sequenced in a study of Ad26.COV2.S vaccination and SARS-CoV-2 variants. The sample's treatment: around 19 received Ad26.COV2.S at low or high dose, single or two shots; 5 received placebo; per-sample allocation not given. Collection of samples fell on day 63 after the first vaccine or placebo injection. The assay was immunoSEQ multiplex PCR, and TCRdb's table has in-frame clones only and misses some. Found here are about 380,000 clones, about 83% of them singletons; the top ten hold around 7%. Sequencing used peripheral blood, obtained in a trial of Ad26.COV2.S vaccine versus placebo. These receptors were obtained from a person aged 18-60 years who received the Ad26.COV2.S COVID-19 vaccine or a placebo.

V gene TRBV18 combines with J gene TRBJ1-2, with 10 bases aligning to TRBD1. The CDR3 is 17 amino acids. V was pared by 1 base and J by 4 bases, with 9 bases of the junction left unmatched. The germline gives CDR1 KGHSH, CDR2 LQKENI. The CDR3 DNA follows: TGTGCCAGCTCACCACTAAAGAGACAGGGGGCTATCTATGGCTACACCTTC. Its translation is CASSPLKRQGAIYGYTF. Full variable domain (missing parts from reference TRBV18 and TRBJ1-2): NAGVMQNPRHLVRRRGQEARLRCSPMKGHSHVYWYRQLPEEGLKFMVYLQKENIIDESGMPKERFSAEFPKEGPSILRIQQVVRGDSAAYFCASSPLKRQGAIYGYTFGSGTRLTVV.

The V and J genes are TRBV5-6 and TRBJ1-3; D gene unclear. The germline V gene has CDR1 SGHDT and CDR2 YYEEEE. The V gene lost 4 bases and the J gene lost 0 bases, with 8 bases spanning the gap. The CDR3 is made up of 14 amino acids. Here the CDR3 DNA reads TGTGCCAGCAGCGCGGCAAGCTCTGGAAACACCATATATTTT. Its translation is CASSAASSGNTIYF.

This clone has only one observation. This sequence joins TRBV5-1 and TRBJ1-4; D ambiguous. CDR3 length: 13 residues. V was pared by 2 bases and J by 6 bases, with 8 bases between. Germline V gives CDR1 SGHRS, CDR2 YFSETQ. The CDR3 region is CASSFRRDEKLFF. CDR3 bases: TGCGCCAGCAGCTTCCGGAGGGATGAAAAACTGTTTTTT. Based on the CDR3 plus reference TRBV5-1 and TRBJ1-4, the full variable domain is KAGVTQTPRYLIKTRGQQVTLSCSPISGHRSVSWYQQTPGQGLQFLFEYFSETQRNKGNFPGRFSGRQFSNSRSEMNVSTLELGDSALYLCASSFRRDEKLFFGSGTQLSVL.

The V and J genes are TRBV7-2 and TRBJ2-1; 13 nucleotides match TRBD2. The CDR3 has 17 amino acids. Germline values: CDR1 SGHTA, CDR2 FQGNSA. The junction had 4 bases not matched to a gene; V was cut back by 1 base and J by 4 bases. The CDR3, as DNA: TGTGCCAGCAGCTTAGGGTCGGGACTAGCGGGGTACAATGAGCAGTTCTTC. It yields the protein CASSLGSGLAGYNEQFF.

Only one count was recorded for this clone. The chain joins TRBV10-3 to TRBJ1-4; no clear D. The CDR3 spans 14 residues. Trimming stripped 2 bases from V and 7 bases from J, with 11 bases between. CDR1 and CDR2 (germline): ENHRY, SYGVKD. DNA for the CDR3: TGTGCCATCAGTGAGGGCCGAGAGGGTGAAAAACTGTTTTTT. Its protein product is CAISEGREGEKLFF.

This sequence joins TRBV2 and TRBJ2-7; D not certain. Germline CDR1 SNHLY, CDR2 FYNNEI. V was shortened by 8 bases and J by 3 bases, with 8 bases between the two germline ends. CDR3 size: 11 residues. The CDR3 DNA sequence: TGTGCCAGCCAAACCGACTACGAGCAGTACTTC. Translating gives CASQTDYEQYF.

The chain carries TRBV5-1 and TRBJ2-1, with TRBD2 matching over 7 bases. The CDR3 extends over 15 amino acids. V lost 0 bases and J lost 7; bases outside the gene matches: 7. Germline V CDR1 and CDR2: SGHRS, YFSETQ. The CDR3 coding sequence is TGCGCCAGCAGCTTGGGAGGGACTACCGGGAATGAGCAGTTCTTC. It is translated as CASSLGGTTGNEQFF.

The V call is TRBV5-1, the J call TRBJ2-7; tentative D call: TRBD1 (6 bases). Trimming removed 5 bases at V and 0 bases at J, with 12 bases between. The germline CDR1 and CDR2 sequences are SGHRS and YFSETQ. The CDR3 extends over 14 amino acids. In DNA, the CDR3 is TGCGCCAGCAGGGTACAGGGAAACTCCTACGAGCAGTACTTC. It encodes CASRVQGNSYEQYF.

V and J are TRBV14 and TRBJ2-3, with a possible D match to TRBD2 (6 bases). Germline V gene sequence: CDR1 SGHDN, CDR2 FVKESK. The CDR3 extends over 14 amino acids. Trimming removed 5 bases at V and 4 bases at J, with 13 bases between. This CDR3 reads CASSSAGGADTQYF. The CDR3 bases are TGTGCCAGCAGCTCCGCCGGGGGTGCAGATACGCAGTATTTT.

In its sample, this clone was seen many times. The V call is TRBV3-1 (or the pseudogene TRBV3-2), the J call TRBJ2-1; tentative D call: TRBD2 (6 bases). Germline V gene data show CDR1 as LGHDT and CDR2 as YNNKEL (reference sequence). This CDR3 region has 14 residues. V was cut by 0 bases and J by 7 bases, with 10 bases left in between. In DNA, the CDR3 is TGTGCCAGCAGCCAAGAGAACGGAGGGAATGAGCAGTTCTTC. Protein product: CASSQENGGNEQFF.